The T cell receptor beta chain described here comes from a study of T-cell memory formation after mild COVID-19. In the study overall: TCR clusters mostly belonged to single donors. Broader study findings: The pre-infection memory compartment contained some responding clones, suggesting cross-reactive memory joined.

The CDR3 consists of 16 residues. TCRdb itself ran the 5' RACE reads through MiXCR, one entry per CDR3 protein. Of about half a million distinct CDR3 sequences listed, 15% to 20% are singletons. This clonotype occurred once. Its matching antigen is unknown. What was sequenced was PBMCs or a T cell subset sorted from them (not recorded which). The genes are TRBV21-1 and TRBJ1-1; the table names TRBD1, a call not compared with the DNA. TRBV21-1 is a pseudogene. The source of this sequence is an adult woman who had mild COVID-19 (a few samples of this study predate the infection). Cell type and time point are not known. DNA for the CDR3: TGTGCCAGCAGCAAACACACCGGGGCGGACGACACTGAAGCTTTCTTT. Translated, it gives CASSKHTGADDTEAFF.